What follows are 12 T cell receptor beta chains derived from one specimen sequenced in a study of OX40 agonist ivuxolimab in advanced cancers. TCRdb's copy holds only in-frame clones and misses some; the assay was immunoSEQ multiplex PCR. The sample records about 62,000 clones, 85% being singletons. This sample comprised CD4+ or CD8+ T cells sorted from blood, obtained in a trial of the OX40 agonist ivuxolimab. The source is an adult with an advanced solid tumor such as melanoma, head and neck, liver or kidney cancer.

V and J are TRBV6-5 and TRBJ2-3, with 7 bases matching TRBD1. CDR1 and CDR2 (germline): MNHEY, SVGAGI. The CDR3 contains 15 residues. The junction had 9 bases not matched to a gene; V was cut back by 6 bases and J by 3 bases. The CDR3 DNA is TGTGCCAGCAGACGGGACAGCATCGGAACAGATACGCAGTATTTT. Encoded protein: CASRRDSIGTDTQYF.

This sequence joins TRBV5-4 and TRBJ2-3, with D uncertain. V dropped 6 bases and J dropped 0 bases, with 8 bases sitting between them. Germline V gene data show CDR1 as SGHNT and CDR2 as YYREEE (reference sequence). The CDR3 extends over 13 amino acids. CDR3 sequence: CASNSRSTDTQYF. The CDR3 DNA reads as TGTGCCAGCAACTCTAGGAGCACAGATACGCAGTATTTT.

The V call is TRBV4-1, the J call TRBJ2-2; 7 bases agree with TRBD2. The CDR3 extends over 15 amino acids. V dropped 1 base and J dropped 7; count of bases not matched to a gene: 6. CDR1 MGHRA and CDR2 YSYEKL come from the germline V gene. The CDR3 region has the DNA TGCGCCAGCAGCCAAGTGGCGGGAGTAGGCGGGGAGCTGTTTTTT. This translates into CASSQVAGVGGELFF.

This clone appeared a single time. This chain uses TRBV30 with TRBJ1-3; 9 nucleotides match TRBD1. The germline V gene has CDR1 GTSNPN and CDR2 SVGIG (reference sequence). Germline trimming cut 0 bases from V and 4 bases from J; bases unmatched to any gene: 1. The CDR3 length is 14 residues. Here the CDR3 reads CAWSVDRGGNTIYF. CDR3 DNA: TGTGCCTGGAGTGTGGACAGGGGAGGAAACACCATATATTTT.

The V gene is TRBV18, the J gene TRBJ2-3; 7 bases fit TRBD2. CDR3 length: 15 amino acids. Trimming at V came to 2 bases and at J to 6 bases, leaving 8 bases not matched to a gene. Germline assignment: CDR1 KGHSH and CDR2 LQKENI. CDR3 nucleotides: TGTGCCAGCTCACCAGTTAGCGGGCGCGGGGATACGCAGTATTTT. Amino acid sequence: CASSPVSGRGDTQYF.

The V gene is TRBV6-1, the J gene TRBJ2-5; D not resolved. Germline lookup yields CDR1 MNHNS and CDR2 SASEGT. CDR3 length: 14 amino acids. V was trimmed by 6 bases and J by 5 bases, leaving 16 bases between them. CDR3 nucleotide sequence: TGTGCCAGCAGAGCCACCGGGCTAGGGGAGACCCAGTACTTC. Encoded protein: CASRATGLGETQYF.

The chain has TRBV6-6 and TRBJ2-1, with 14 bases aligning to TRBD2. J was trimmed by 14 bases and V by 7 bases; bases with no gene match: 13. CDR3 size: 15 residues. The germline V gene has CDR1 MNHNY and CDR2 SVGAGI (reference sequence). The CDR3 reads CASTRTSGGHIWEFF. The CDR3 nucleotides are TGTGCCAGCACTAGGACTAGCGGGGGGCACATTTGGGAGTTCTTC.

The chain joins TRBV7-9 to TRBJ1-1; no clear D gene. CDR1 is SEHNR and CDR2 is FQNEAQ in the germline V gene (reference sequence). The CDR3 totals 13 residues. Deletions cut 2 bases from V and 0 bases from J, with 4 bases between. CDR3 in amino acids: CASSLNVNTEAFF. The CDR3 DNA sequence: TGTGCCAGCAGCTTAAATGTGAACACTGAAGCTTTCTTT.

V is TRBV13 and J is TRBJ2-1; 11 nucleotides line up with TRBD2. The CDR3 has 15 residues. The junction had 7 bases not matched to a gene; V was cut back by 0 bases and J by 12 bases. Germline V gives CDR1 PRHDT, CDR2 FYEKMQ (reference sequence). The CDR3 DNA follows: TGTGCCAGCAGCTTAGGACTAGCGGGAGTGGTTGGGCAGTTCTTC. Amino acids: CASSLGLAGVVGQFF.

The chain carries TRBV5-1 and TRBJ1-2; TRBD1 is a possible D gene (6 bases). Germline-derived CDR1 and CDR2 are SGHRS and YFSETQ. Trimming cost V 3 bases and J 3 bases, with 15 bases left between them. The CDR3 loop spans 15 amino acids. The CDR3 sequence is CASSSLQGGDYGYTF. The CDR3 region has the DNA TGCGCCAGCAGCTCATTACAGGGTGGAGACTATGGCTACACCTTC.

The chain combines TRBV28 with TRBJ2-7; 12 nucleotides line up with TRBD1. The CDR3 extends over 18 amino acids. V was pared by 1 base and J by 3 bases, with 10 bases of the junction left unmatched. Germline values: CDR1 MDHEN, CDR2 SYDVKM. The CDR3 here is CASSLLTGTGGMFYEQYF. The CDR3 region has the DNA TGTGCCAGCAGTTTATTGACCGGGACAGGGGGCATGTTCTACGAGCAGTACTTC.

This clone was observed once. J is TRBJ2-3 and V is TRBV5-4; weak D call: TRBD2 (5 bases). This CDR3 is 15 amino acids long. CDR1 and CDR2 from the germline V gene are SGHNT and YYREEE (reference sequence). With 4 bases removed from V and 0 bases from J, the gap between germline ends came to 12 bases. CDR3 in DNA: TGTGCCAGCAGCCAGCGGCGTACTAGCACAGATACGCAGTATTTT. This codes for CASSQRRTSTDTQYF.